The clone carrying this TCR beta chain was detected a few times. Its antigen is still unknown. Expansion of antigen-specific CD4+ T cells with viral peptide pools was carried out by the ViraFEST assay before sequencing. Researchers isolated CD4+ T cells once around 11 days of culture had elapsed. Recipients of the vaccine had no prior SARS-CoV-2 infection and negative nucleocapsid antibodies. Both day 3 and day 7 saw half the medium replaced with IL-2 medium. The sample belongs to a study of vaccination effects on CD4 cells after COVID-19. Study-wide context: Each person got two doses of an mRNA SARS-CoV-2 vaccine, BNT162b2 or mRNA-1273.

Study observations and caveats: Infection-derived and vaccine-derived clones contracted markedly late after vaccination.

The protocol was immunoSEQ multiplex PCR, while the TCRdb copy is restricted to in-frame clones and leaves out a portion. The table includes tens of thousands of clones, roughly 76% detected once. The sequencing used CD4+ T cells from PBMCs cultured with HCoV-229E spike peptides, collected before COVID-19 vaccination. This receptor was obtained from a human donor who received a COVID-19 vaccine.

For the CDR3, the DNA is TGTGCCAGCAGCTTAGACGGGGTCCGGGTAGGGGCCAACGTCCTGACTTTC. Protein product: CASSLDGVRVGANVLTF. The rearrangement uses TRBV7-9 and TRBJ2-6; weak D call: TRBD2 (5 bases). Looked up from germline, CDR1 is SEHNR and CDR2 is FQNEAQ (reference sequence). Trimming cost V 1 base and J 4 bases, with 14 bases left between them. The CDR3 runs 17 residues.